This is a list of T cell receptor beta chains from one sample in a study of blood T cells in healthy people across ages. TCRdb recomputed calls from the 5' RACE reads with MiXCR, one row per CDR3 protein. The table has about 1,600,000 distinct CDR3 sequences, 40% to 50% seen once. The source material was blood. The receptors were gathered from a woman aged 18-29 years in good health. Each CDR3 is given with its conserved first and last residue. Size values are once, few and many counts, or a class for expanded clones, and some rows have none.

clone size: NA; J gene: TRBJ2-2; V gene: TRBV2; CDR3 protein: CASSPEDSYTGELFF
clone size: few; J gene: TRBJ1-6; V gene: TRBV2; CDR3 protein: CARGGPLHF
clone size: NA; J gene: TRBJ2-3; V gene: TRBV5-1; CDR3 protein: CASSLGGYYTDTQYF
clone size: NA; J gene: TRBJ1-6; V gene: TRBV28; CDR3 protein: CASSTSDRDYSPLHF
clone size: NA; J gene: TRBJ1-1; V gene: TRBV3-1; CDR3 protein: CASSQDTVAAEAFF
clone size: NA; J gene: TRBJ2-5; V gene: TRBV29-1; CDR3 protein: CSVERTGGRETQYF
clone size: NA; J gene: TRBJ2-1; V gene: TRBV7-9; CDR3 protein: CASSSTGAVAYNEQFF
clone size: few; J gene: TRBJ2-5; V gene: TRBV7-6; CDR3 protein: CASSLRSGAETQYF
clone size: NA; J gene: TRBJ2-5; V gene: TRBV7-2; CDR3 protein: CASSLVGGLETQYF
clone size: few; J gene: TRBJ2-7; V gene: TRBV29-1; CDR3 protein: CSVERDRGRNEQYF
clone size: NA; J gene: TRBJ2-3; V gene: TRBV7-2; CDR3 protein: CASSLTGPNGGTDTQYF
clone size: NA; J gene: TRBJ2-3; V gene: TRBV5-1; CDR3 protein: CASSLTSGGHTLITDTQYF
clone size: NA; J gene: TRBJ2-1; V gene: TRBV7-2; CDR3 protein: CASSSRPSAEYNEQFF
clone size: NA; J gene: TRBJ2-3; V gene: TRBV5-5; CDR3 protein: CASRPGTHSTDTQYF
clone size: NA; J gene: TRBJ2-3; V gene: TRBV10-3; CDR3 protein: CAISSSPSTDTQYF
clone size: many; J gene: TRBJ2-5; V gene: TRBV20-1; CDR3 protein: CSANRGGQETQYF
clone size: NA; J gene: TRBJ2-1; V gene: TRBV25-1; CDR3 protein: CASGRTGTGSNEQFF
clone size: NA; J gene: TRBJ2-7; V gene: TRBV27; CDR3 protein: CASRRASDFYEQYF
clone size: NA; J gene: TRBJ2-3; V gene: TRBV2; CDR3 protein: CASSEETYTQYF
clone size: NA; J gene: TRBJ2-1; V gene: TRBV11-2; CDR3 protein: CASSPVRERFEQFF
clone size: few; J gene: TRBJ1-1; V gene: TRBV27; CDR3 protein: CASKNRGGNTEAFF
clone size: NA; J gene: TRBJ2-5; V gene: TRBV7-9; CDR3 protein: CASSPDKTQYF
clone size: NA; J gene: TRBJ2-1; V gene: TRBV20-1; CDR3 protein: CSARGSSGYNEQFF
clone size: NA; J gene: TRBJ2-3; V gene: TRBV7-8; CDR3 protein: CASSLYRASGDTQYF
clone size: NA; J gene: TRBJ2-1; V gene: TRBV18; CDR3 protein: CASSQLAGGSSYNEQFF
clone size: NA; J gene: TRBJ1-2; V gene: TRBV28; CDR3 protein: CASRKPGQGISGYTF
clone size: few; J gene: TRBJ2-3; V gene: TRBV6-6; CDR3 protein: CASRAGATQYF
clone size: NA; J gene: TRBJ2-3; V gene: TRBV24-1; CDR3 protein: CATRSSGSTDTQYF
clone size: few; J gene: TRBJ2-5; V gene: TRBV20-1; CDR3 protein: CSATTGPLETQYF
clone size: NA; J gene: TRBJ2-1; V gene: TRBV7-9; CDR3 protein: CASSFQGMPLPDEQFF
clone size: few; J gene: TRBJ2-3; V gene: TRBV5-5; CDR3 protein: CASSLPTSGATDTQYF
clone size: NA; J gene: TRBJ1-1; V gene: TRBV5-1; CDR3 protein: CASSTGTGGRTEAFF
clone size: NA; J gene: TRBJ1-5; V gene: TRBV12-3/TRBV12-4; CDR3 protein: CASSFSGPAEAQHF
clone size: many; J gene: TRBJ2-1; V gene: TRBV4-1; CDR3 protein: CASSPRQVFSHNEQFF
clone size: NA; J gene: TRBJ1-4; V gene: TRBV6-5; CDR3 protein: CASSSYGQGDEKLFF
clone size: NA; J gene: TRBJ2-3; V gene: TRBV7-9; CDR3 protein: CASSFLAGVSTDTQYF
clone size: many; J gene: TRBJ2-4; V gene: TRBV27; CDR3 protein: CASSLYNRGSKNIQYF
clone size: NA; J gene: TRBJ2-7; V gene: TRBV20-1; CDR3 protein: CSARMWGGIYEQYF
clone size: once; J gene: TRBJ1-4; V gene: TRBV2; CDR3 protein: CASSEDRGSNEKLFF